This T cell receptor beta chain was captured in a study of shared clonotypes between healthy human individuals. Study at large: Per donor, CD8 memory used one plate, CD8 naive used two, CD4 memory used three and CD4 naive used three.

Data came from immunoSEQ multiplex PCR; TCRdb stores just in-frame clones and leaves some out. The repertoire includes about 2 million clones, 90% to 95% of them detected once, and 0.1% to 0.15% sits in the top ten. Germline-derived CDR1 and CDR2 are MNHNS and SASEGT. The V end lost 2 bases, the J end lost 5 bases, and 4 bases lay between the germline ends. This CDR3 is built from 12 residues. The donors, all of them Caucasian adults, lived in Nashville, Tennessee. The sequenced sample consisted of naive CD4+ T cells sorted from blood. This sample's subset: CD45RA+ positively selected. The receptor was derived from a young man in good health. The chain carries TRBV6-1 and TRBJ2-4; no reliable D call. The CDR3 nucleotides read TGTGCCAGCAGTGAAAGAGAAAACATTCAGTACTTC. Amino acids: CASSERENIQYF.